The present TCR beta chain was sequenced within a study of response to subunit inactivated influenza vaccine (dated by TCRdb to between 2018 and 2020). The study in broad terms: The study used deep quantitative T cell receptor repertoire profiling to track responses to a trivalent subunit inactivated influenza vaccine.

CDR1 and CDR2 (MNHEY, SVGEGT) derive from the germline V gene. Trimming takes 5 bases from V and 0 bases from J, and the germline ends sit 8 bases apart. Its CDR3 holds 14 amino acids, cysteine through phenylalanine. The kept DNA is CDR3 alone, 42 bases in frame from the first base. Summary of the overall study and its limitations: According to the authors, only a limited number of new T cells may be recruited by each seasonal influenza vaccination.

The library came from RT-PCR. The reads were generated on an Illumina HiSeq 2500. Through fastp at Q25 and MiXCR, TCRdb rebuilt clones from the public reads, retaining in-frame beta chains. Every CDR3 protein is listed once, alongside the most common genes and DNA of its rows. The sample table records 490,000 or so distinct CDR3 sequences; 6% to 9% of these occur just once. 10% to 15% of the sample is held by the ten biggest clonotypes. Turning to this clonotype: Its recognized antigen is unknown. Qualities for individual bases were not recorded, and no much larger clone is one base off.

This chain joins TRBV6-2 or TRBV6-3 to TRBJ2-4, with the D gene uncertain. Specimen: PBMCs from blood, collected less than 25 months after vaccination. The receptor was derived from a man in his fifties or sixties who received an inactivated influenza vaccine. Donor details come from another sample of the same person, matched by shared clones. The DNA is as follows: TGTGCCAGCAGTGACCCCTTAGCCAAAAACATTCAGTACTTC. Its protein reads: CASSDPLAKNIQYF.